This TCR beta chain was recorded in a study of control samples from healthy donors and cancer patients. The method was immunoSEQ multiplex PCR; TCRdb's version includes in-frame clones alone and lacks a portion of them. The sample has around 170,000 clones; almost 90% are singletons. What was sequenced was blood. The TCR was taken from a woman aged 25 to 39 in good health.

CDR3 sequence (DNA): TGTGCCAGCAGCCCCGCAACGGAGGGCACCATATATTTT. Translating gives CASSPATEGTIYF. The chain carries TRBV4-2 and TRBJ1-3; no clear D gene. Germline V gene data show CDR1 as LGHNA and CDR2 as YNFKEQ. CDR3 length: 13 amino acids. The V and J ends lost 4 bases and 9 bases respectively, with 13 bases between them.